This T cell receptor (beta chain) was observed in a study of identical twins. Concerning this clonotype itself: Its matching antigen is unknown.

This CDR3 is 19 amino acids long. V gave up 5 bases and J gave up 5 bases; unmatched junction bases: 18. The germline V gene encodes CDR1 SNHLY and CDR2 FYNNEI. A single record per CDR3 protein comes from TCRdb applying MiXCR to the 5' RACE reads. In the table there are around 300,000 distinct CDR3 sequences, about 8% of which are singletons. Overall study findings and caveats: Excess sharing between twins was weaker in beta out-of-frame sequences. High-abundance cord blood beta clonotypes had fewer insertions; memory repertoires showed none.

These data were likewise used in another study, on yellow fever vaccine responses in identical twins.

The sequenced sample consisted of memory (CD45RO+) T cells sorted from blood. The chain has TRBV2 and TRBJ2-5; 12 bases are a match to TRBD2. The receptor comes from a woman between 18 and 29 years old in good health. The CDR3 DNA sequence: TGTGCCAGCAGTCCGGCCAGACTAGCGGGAGTTCAAGATGCGGAGACCCAGTACTTC. It is translated as CASSPARLAGVQDAETQYF.